This T cell receptor (beta chain) was sequenced for a study of T cells in Graves' hyperthyroidism and ophthalmopathy. RNA transcripts gave rise to amplified TCR beta CDR3 regions. The HTBI primer set drove a first-round RT-PCR of the TCR CDR3. TCRdb ran MiXCR on the multiplex PCR reads and lists one entry per CDR3 protein. The sample records approximately 610,000 distinct CDR3 sequences, approximately 15% being singletons. Per germline, CDR1 MDHEN and CDR2 SYDVKM. The ends lost 6 bases at V and 4 bases at J; junction bases unmatched: 12. This CDR3 has 17 amino acids. Ten or more counts support this clonotype.

Material for sequencing was blood. This TCR derives from a middle-aged woman with Graves' ophthalmopathy. V gene TRBV28 combines with J gene TRBJ1-2, with 12 bases fitting TRBD1. The DNA of the CDR3 is TGTGCCAGCAGGGGTTTGGGACAGGGGGCAAGTTTCTATGGCTACACCTTC. It encodes CASRGLGQGASFYGYTF.